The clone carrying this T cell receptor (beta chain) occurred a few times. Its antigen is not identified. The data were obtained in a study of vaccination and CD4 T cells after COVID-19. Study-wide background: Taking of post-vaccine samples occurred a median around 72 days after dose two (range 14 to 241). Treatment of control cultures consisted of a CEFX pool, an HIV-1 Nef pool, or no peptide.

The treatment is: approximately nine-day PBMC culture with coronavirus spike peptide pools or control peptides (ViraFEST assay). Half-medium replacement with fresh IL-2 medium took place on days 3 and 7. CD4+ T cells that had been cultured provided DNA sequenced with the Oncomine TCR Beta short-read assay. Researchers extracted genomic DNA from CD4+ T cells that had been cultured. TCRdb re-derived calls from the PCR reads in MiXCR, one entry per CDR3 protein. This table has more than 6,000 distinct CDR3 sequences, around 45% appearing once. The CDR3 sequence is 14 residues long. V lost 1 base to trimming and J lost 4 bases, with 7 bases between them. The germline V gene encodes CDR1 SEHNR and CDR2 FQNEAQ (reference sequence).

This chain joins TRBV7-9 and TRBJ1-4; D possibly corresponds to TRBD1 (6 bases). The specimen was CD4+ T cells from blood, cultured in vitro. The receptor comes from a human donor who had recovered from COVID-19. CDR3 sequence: CASSLGGGNEKLFF. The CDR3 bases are TGTGCCAGCAGCTTAGGAGGGGGTAATGAAAAACTGTTTTTT.